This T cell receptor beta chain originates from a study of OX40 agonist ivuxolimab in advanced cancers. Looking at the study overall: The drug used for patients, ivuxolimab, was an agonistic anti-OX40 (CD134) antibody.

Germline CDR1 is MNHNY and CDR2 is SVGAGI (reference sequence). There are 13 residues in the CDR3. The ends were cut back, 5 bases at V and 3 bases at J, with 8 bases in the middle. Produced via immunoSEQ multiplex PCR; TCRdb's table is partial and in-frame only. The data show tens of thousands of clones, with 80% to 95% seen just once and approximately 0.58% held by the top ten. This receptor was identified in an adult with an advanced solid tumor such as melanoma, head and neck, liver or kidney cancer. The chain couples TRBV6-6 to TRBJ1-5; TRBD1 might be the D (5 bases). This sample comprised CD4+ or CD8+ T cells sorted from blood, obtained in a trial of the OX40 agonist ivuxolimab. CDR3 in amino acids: CASSTGYNQPQHF. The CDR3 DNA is TGTGCCAGCAGTACAGGTTACAATCAGCCCCAGCATTTT.